The rows below give T cell receptor beta chains drawn from one sample of a study of a mutant IDH1 vaccine in newly diagnosed glioma. Profiling relied on immunoSEQ multiplex PCR, and the TCRdb table lists in-frame clones only, not all of them. Of tens of thousands of clones listed, 84% were seen once; the top ten hold 10% to 15%. No cognate antigen is known for these TCRs. The material was PBMCs, obtained from a glioma patient whose treatment included an IDH1 peptide vaccine. The receptors shown here come from a man younger than 35 with glioma. Both conserved end residues are part of each CDR3. The D gene is left open where the match is weak. The size field is filled for only some rows; it gives once, few, many or a size class.

clone size: once; J gene: TRBJ2-2; V gene: TRBV6-5; D gene: -; CDR3 DNA: TGTGCCAGCAGCCTCCTGGTCATCGACACCGGGGAGCTGTTTTTT; CDR3 protein: CASSLLVIDTGELFF
clone size: -; J gene: TRBJ1-2; V gene: TRBV18; D gene: -; CDR3 DNA: TGTGCCAGCTCACCGGGCAAGAACTATGGCTACACCTTC; CDR3 protein: CASSPGKNYGYTF
clone size: -; J gene: TRBJ2-1; V gene: TRBV28; D gene: TRBD2; CDR3 DNA: TGTGCCAGCAGGGGACTAGCGGGAGATGAGCAGTTCTTC; CDR3 protein: CASRGLAGDEQFF
clone size: -; J gene: TRBJ1-2; V gene: TRBV2; D gene: TRBD1; CDR3 DNA: TGTGCCAGCCGCCAACCTCCGGGACAGGGGAATGGCTACACCTTC; CDR3 protein: CASRQPPGQGNGYTF
clone size: -; J gene: TRBJ2-7; V gene: TRBV27; D gene: TRBD1; CDR3 DNA: TGTGCCAGCAGGCCTATTTACAGGGGGAGAACCTACGAGCAGTACTTC; CDR3 protein: CASRPIYRGRTYEQYF
clone size: -; J gene: TRBJ1-2; V gene: TRBV2; D gene: -; CDR3 DNA: TGTGCCAGCAGGGTGCGAGGGAACTTATATGGCTACACCTTC; CDR3 protein: CASRVRGNLYGYTF
clone size: -; J gene: TRBJ2-6; V gene: TRBV5-1; D gene: -; CDR3 DNA: TGCGCCAGCTCTGTCTCCGGGACGTACGGGGCCAACGTCCTGACTTTC; CDR3 protein: CASSVSGTYGANVLTF
clone size: -; J gene: TRBJ2-1; V gene: TRBV4-2; D gene: TRBD1; CDR3 DNA: TGTGCCAGCAGCCCCCGGACAGGGAACTACAATGAGCAGTTCTTC; CDR3 protein: CASSPRTGNYNEQFF
clone size: -; J gene: TRBJ1-1; V gene: TRBV11-1; D gene: -; CDR3 DNA: TGTGCCAGCAGCCTAGGGACTGAAGCTTTCTTT; CDR3 protein: CASSLGTEAFF
clone size: -; J gene: TRBJ2-3; V gene: TRBV7-2; D gene: TRBD1; CDR3 DNA: TGTGCCAGCAGCTTACCATCCGACAGGGGGCGATGGACAGATACGCAGTATTTT; CDR3 protein: CASSLPSDRGRWTDTQYF
clone size: -; J gene: TRBJ2-3; V gene: TRBV4-3; D gene: -; CDR3 DNA: TGCGCCAGCAGCCACGGCGTCACAGATACGCAGTATTTT; CDR3 protein: CASSHGVTDTQYF
clone size: -; J gene: TRBJ2-1; V gene: TRBV7-8; D gene: TRBD1; CDR3 DNA: TGTGCCAGCAGCGACGACAGGACAGGGGGCAATGAGCAGTTCTTC; CDR3 protein: CASSDDRTGGNEQFF
clone size: -; J gene: TRBJ2-7; V gene: TRBV5-4; D gene: TRBD2; CDR3 DNA: TGTGCCAGCAGCCCTGGGACTAGCGGGAGGTCTTACGAGCAGTACTTC; CDR3 protein: CASSPGTSGRSYEQYF
clone size: -; J gene: TRBJ2-3; V gene: TRBV2; D gene: -; CDR3 DNA: TGTGCCAGCAGTGAAGGTACGGATACGCAGTATTTT; CDR3 protein: CASSEGTDTQYF
clone size: -; J gene: TRBJ1-5; V gene: TRBV2; D gene: -; CDR3 DNA: TGTGCCAGCAGGGAGCGTGAGGTTAGCAATCAGCCCCAGCATTTT; CDR3 protein: CASREREVSNQPQHF
clone size: few; J gene: TRBJ1-1; V gene: TRBV7-3; D gene: -; CDR3 DNA: TGTGCCAGCAGCTTATTCGTGAACACTGAAGCTTTCTTT; CDR3 protein: CASSLFVNTEAFF
clone size: once; J gene: TRBJ2-7; V gene: TRBV7-2; D gene: TRBD2; CDR3 DNA: TGTGCCAGCAGCCCGCGGGAGATCCACGAGCAGTACTTC; CDR3 protein: CASSPREIHEQYF
clone size: -; J gene: TRBJ2-2; V gene: TRBV5-4; D gene: TRBD2; CDR3 DNA: TGTGCCAGCAGCTTGATAGCGGGGAACACCGGGGAGCTGTTTTTT; CDR3 protein: CASSLIAGNTGELFF
clone size: -; J gene: TRBJ1-5; V gene: TRBV19; D gene: -; CDR3 DNA: TGTGCCAGTAGTATAGAGGGGAGGAGACAGCCCCAGCATTTT; CDR3 protein: CASSIEGRRQPQHF
clone size: once; J gene: TRBJ2-7; V gene: TRBV30; D gene: TRBD2; CDR3 DNA: TGTGCCTGGAGTAATGTGGGAGGGGCCTACGAGCAGTACTTC; CDR3 protein: CAWSNVGGAYEQYF
clone size: -; J gene: TRBJ1-6; V gene: TRBV25-1; D gene: TRBD1; CDR3 DNA: TGTGCCAGCAGTGGGACAGGGGGCTATAATTCACCCCTCCACTTT; CDR3 protein: CASSGTGGYNSPLHF
clone size: -; J gene: TRBJ2-1; V gene: TRBV5-1; D gene: TRBD1; CDR3 DNA: TGCGCCAGCAGCCCGGCAGGGGGCCTCTACAATGAGCAGTTCTTC; CDR3 protein: CASSPAGGLYNEQFF
clone size: -; J gene: TRBJ1-3; V gene: TRBV10-3; D gene: -; CDR3 DNA: TGTGCCACCCAAGAATGGGGGTTAACTTATCACTCTGGAAACACCATATATTTT; CDR3 protein: CATQEWGLTYHSGNTIYF
clone size: -; J gene: TRBJ1-4; V gene: TRBV25-1; D gene: TRBD1; CDR3 DNA: TGTGCCAGCAGTGAAACAGGGGGTCGGGAAAAACTGTTTTTT; CDR3 protein: CASSETGGREKLFF
clone size: -; J gene: TRBJ2-1; V gene: TRBV11-3; D gene: TRBD1; CDR3 DNA: TGTGCCAGCAGCTTTTCCCCGACAGGGGGGAACAATGAGCAGTTCTTC; CDR3 protein: CASSFSPTGGNNEQFF
clone size: -; J gene: TRBJ1-2; V gene: TRBV27; D gene: TRBD1; CDR3 DNA: TGTGCCAGTAGGGACAGCCCTAACTATGGCTACACCTTC; CDR3 protein: CASRDSPNYGYTF
clone size: once; J gene: TRBJ2-7; V gene: TRBV6-1; D gene: -; CDR3 DNA: TGTGCCAGCAGTGAAGCGCTCAGCAGCTTAAAATCCTACGAGCAGTACTTC; CDR3 protein: CASSEALSSLKSYEQYF
clone size: -; J gene: TRBJ2-7; V gene: TRBV6-5; D gene: TRBD1; CDR3 DNA: TGTGCCAGCAGTTACTCCTCGACAGGGGGCGGAAACGAGCAGTACTTC; CDR3 protein: CASSYSSTGGGNEQYF
clone size: -; J gene: TRBJ1-5; V gene: TRBV6-1; D gene: -; CDR3 DNA: TGTGCCAGCAGTGAAAATAATCAGCCCCAGCATTTT; CDR3 protein: CASSENNQPQHF